This record covers a single T cell receptor (beta chain). The entry originates in a study of technical replicates of blood from several donors. The junction had 5 bases not matched to a gene; V was cut back by 0 bases and J by 4 bases. The length of the CDR3 is 15 residues. The germline V gene encodes CDR1 SGHNT and CDR2 YYREEE (reference sequence). TCRdb's table, derived via immunoSEQ multiplex PCR, lists solely in-frame clones and lacks some. The table records about 81,000 clones, under 97% of them present only once. The chain couples TRBV5-4 to TRBJ2-7; 9 bases agree with TRBD1. This sequence originates from a human donor in good health. Sequenced sample: T cells isolated from PBMCs. Here the CDR3 reads CASSLGTGEGYEQYF. The CDR3, as DNA: TGTGCCAGCAGCTTGGGGACAGGGGAAGGGTACGAGCAGTACTTC.